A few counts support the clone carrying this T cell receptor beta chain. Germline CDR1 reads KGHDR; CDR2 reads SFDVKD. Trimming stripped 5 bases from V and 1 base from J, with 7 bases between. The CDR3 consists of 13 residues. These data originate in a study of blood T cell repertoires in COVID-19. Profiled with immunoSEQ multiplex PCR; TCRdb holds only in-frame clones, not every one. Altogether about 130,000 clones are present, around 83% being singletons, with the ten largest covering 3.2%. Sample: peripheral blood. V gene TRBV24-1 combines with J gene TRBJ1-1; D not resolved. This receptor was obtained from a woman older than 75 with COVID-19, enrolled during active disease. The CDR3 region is CATSGGWNTEAFF. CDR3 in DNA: TGTGCCACCAGTGGAGGTTGGAACACTGAAGCTTTCTTT.